These 8 T cell receptor beta chains share one sample of origin, sequenced in a study of blood T cell repertoires in COVID-19. Sequencing used immunoSEQ multiplex PCR; TCRdb keeps in-frame clones, though not all of them. The table has around 200,000 clones, 80% to 90% seen once; the top ten hold around 15%. Sequences were obtained from peripheral blood. The receptors were sampled from a young man with active or convalescent COVID-19.

The rearrangement links TRBV9 to TRBJ1-4; D gene uncertain. Germline lookup yields CDR1 SGDLS and CDR2 YYNGEE. Trimming shortened V by 0 bases and J by 3 bases, and 6 bases separated the two germline ends. This CDR3 is built from 14 residues. The CDR3 region is CASSVGEANEKLFF. For the CDR3, the DNA is TGTGCCAGCAGCGTAGGCGAAGCTAATGAAAAACTGTTTTTT.

The chain is built from TRBV2 and TRBJ2-3, with 15 bases fitting TRBD2. The CDR3 is 17 amino acids. Germline CDR1 is SNHLY and CDR2 is FYNNEI. J lost 1 base, V lost 5 bases, and 4 bases had no gene match. The CDR3 sequence is CASSRWTSGRGTDTQYF. The CDR3 DNA reads as TGTGCCAGCAGTCGCTGGACTAGCGGGAGGGGCACAGATACGCAGTATTTT.

This chain links TRBV7-2 with TRBJ2-5; D gene unclear. The CDR3 contains 14 residues. V dropped 2 bases and J dropped 2 bases, with 9 bases sitting between them. Germline V gene lookup returns CDR1 SGHTA and CDR2 FQGNSA. The CDR3 sequence is CASSLMRIQETQYF. The DNA for the CDR3 is TGTGCCAGCAGCTTAATGCGTATACAAGAGACCCAGTACTTC.

This clone has just a few counts. The rearrangement joins TRBV25-1 to TRBJ1-6; TRBD1 matches at 8 bases. V shed 4 bases, J shed 10 bases, and the junction held 3 bases outside the gene matches. Germline CDR1 and CDR2: MGHDK and SYGVNS. This CDR3 region has 13 residues. The CDR3 DNA reads TGTGCCAGCAGTGGACAGGGGAGGTCACCCCTCCACTTT. Its translation is CASSGQGRSPLHF.

This rearrangement joins TRBV5-1 to TRBJ1-6; D is unresolved. CDR1 and CDR2 from the germline V gene are SGHRS and YFSETQ. V gave up 1 base and J gave up 10 bases, with 15 bases separating them. CDR3 length: 15 residues. Here the CDR3 reads CASSLWGEDESPLHF. DNA for the CDR3: TGCGCCAGCAGCTTGTGGGGAGAGGACGAATCACCCCTCCACTTT.

The V call is TRBV24-1, the J call TRBJ2-3, with D possibly TRBD2 on 6 matching bases. The V gene's germline CDR1 is KGHDR and CDR2 SFDVKD. The CDR3 totals 15 residues. V gave up 3 bases and J gave up 6 bases, with 15 bases separating them. CDR3 sequence reads: CATSDRPHGRDTQYF. The CDR3 bases are TGTGCCACCAGTGATAGGCCCCATGGGAGGGATACGCAGTATTTT.

The chain is built from TRBV3-1 (or the pseudogene TRBV3-2) and TRBJ2-7; tentative D call: TRBD2 (5 bases). The CDR3 sequence is 13 residues long. The germline V gene has CDR1 LGHDT and CDR2 YNNKEL (reference sequence). V dropped 4 bases and J dropped 4 bases, with 11 bases sitting between them. The CDR3: CASSPGILYEQYF. CDR3 coding DNA: TGTGCCAGCAGCCCCGGGATCTTATACGAGCAGTACTTC.

The chain carries TRBV24-1 and TRBJ1-3, with 8 bases fitting TRBD1. Trimming took 2 bases from V and 0 from J; bases not matched to a gene: 2. The CDR3 sequence is 16 residues long. Germline CDR1 is KGHDR and CDR2 is SFDVKD. The CDR3 sequence is CATSDSTGGSGNTIYF. CDR3 nucleotides: TGTGCCACCAGTGATTCCACAGGGGGCTCTGGAAACACCATATATTTT.